Listed below are T cell receptor beta chains from one sample, sequenced in a study of identical twins. TCRdb reprocessed the 5' RACE reads with MiXCR, giving one entry per CDR3 protein. The sample includes about 520,000 distinct CDR3 sequences, around 20% of them seen just once. These data also featured in a second study, about T cells expressing NK-cell markers.

Sequenced sample: CD4+ T cells sorted from blood. The receptors were sampled from a woman aged 18-35 years in good health. Both conserved end residues are part of each CDR3. D genes are given only for firm matches. The listing skips clone size in some rows; elsewhere it reads once, few, many or a size class.

>TRBD1|TRBV27|TRBJ2-3|NA
CASSQQGTDTQYF
TGTGCCAGCAGTCAACAGGGGACAGATACGCAGTATTTT
>TRBD2|TRBV20-1|TRBJ2-3|NA
CSASDGGSTDTQYF
TGCAGTGCTAGCGACGGGGGGTCCACAGATACGCAGTATTTT
>NA|TRBV20-1|TRBJ1-1|few
CSASPRTLDTEAFF
TGCAGTGCTAGTCCCCGGACACTTGACACTGAAGCTTTCTTT
>NA|TRBV6-1|TRBJ1-2|few
CASSMTGRNYGYTF
TGTGCCAGCAGTATGACAGGTCGGAACTATGGCTACACCTTC
>TRBD1|TRBV27|TRBJ2-1|NA
CASSSTFKDRSYNEQFF
TGTGCCAGCAGTTCGACCTTCAAGGACAGGTCCTACAATGAGCAGTTCTTC
>NA|TRBV29-1|TRBJ2-5|many
CSYGQQETQYF
TGCAGCTATGGACAGCAAGAGACCCAGTACTTC
>NA|TRBV6-2/TRBV6-3|TRBJ2-5|NA
CASSWGWETQYF
TGTGCCAGCAGTTGGGGGTGGGAGACCCAGTACTTC
>NA|TRBV4-3|TRBJ2-7|few
CASSQGLEAPYEQYF
TGCGCCAGCAGCCAAGGGCTGGAGGCCCCCTACGAGCAGTACTTC
>NA|TRBV5-1|TRBJ2-7|NA
CASSSGRGQRILTYEQYF
TGCGCCAGCAGCTCGGGCCGAGGACAGCGGATCCTCACCTACGAGCAGTACTTC
>NA|TRBV19|TRBJ1-1|NA
CASKNRRGNTEAFF
TGTGCCAGTAAAAACCGGAGAGGAAACACTGAAGCTTTCTTT
>NA|TRBV3-1|TRBJ1-5|NA
CASSRASGVSNQPQHF
TGTGCCAGCAGTCGAGCAAGTGGGGTTAGCAATCAGCCCCAGCATTTT
>NA|TRBV27|TRBJ2-7|NA
CASSLNGDSYEQYF
TGTGCCAGCAGTTTAAACGGGGATTCCTACGAGCAGTACTTC
>NA|TRBV5-1|TRBJ2-1|many
CASSPIGNEQFF
TGCGCCAGCAGCCCGATTGGCAATGAGCAGTTCTTC
>NA|TRBV20-1|TRBJ2-2|few
CSARGWTAGELFF
TGCAGTGCTAGAGGATGGACAGCCGGGGAGCTGTTTTTT
>TRBD2|TRBV11-3|TRBJ2-2|NA
CASSLSGRGSGELFF
TGTGCCAGCAGCTTGAGCGGGAGAGGATCCGGGGAGCTGTTTTTT
>NA|TRBV7-9|TRBJ1-1|NA
CAGDTEAFF
TGTGCCGGGGACACTGAAGCTTTCTTT
>NA|TRBV15|TRBJ2-1|few
CATSSWYNEQFF
TGTGCCACCAGCAGCTGGTACAATGAGCAGTTCTTC
>NA|TRBV29-1|TRBJ2-2|NA
CSVTVTGELFF
TGCAGCGTTACAGTTACCGGGGAGCTGTTTTTT
>TRBD1|TRBV15|TRBJ1-1|NA
CATSRGGQGNTEAFF
TGTGCCACCAGCAGGGGAGGACAGGGAAACACTGAAGCTTTCTTT
>NA|TRBV6-5|TRBJ2-3|few
CASSYSNAGAFTDTQYF
TGTGCCAGCAGTTACTCGAATGCGGGGGCCTTCACAGATACGCAGTATTTT
>NA|TRBV20-1|TRBJ1-3|NA
CSARDSGNTIYF
TGCAGTGCTAGAGACTCTGGAAACACCATATATTTT
>NA|TRBV2|TRBJ1-5|NA
CASTYREGNQPQHF
TGTGCCAGCACGTACAGGGAGGGCAATCAGCCCCAGCATTTT
>NA|TRBV19|TRBJ2-1|NA
CASSPRGAGNEQFF
TGTGCCAGTAGCCCTCGGGGGGCGGGCAATGAGCAGTTCTTC
>TRBD2|TRBV14|TRBJ2-7|few
CASRLSGTRDEQYF
TGTGCCAGCAGGTTAAGCGGGACGCGGGACGAGCAGTACTTC
>NA|TRBV10-2|TRBJ2-5|few
CASSAWETQYF
TGCGCCAGCAGTGCTTGGGAGACCCAGTACTTC
>NA|TRBV7-2|TRBJ1-5|few
CASSLGLPQPQHF
TGTGCCAGCAGCTTAGGACTTCCTCAGCCCCAGCATTTT
>TRBD2|TRBV12-3/TRBV12-4|TRBJ2-2|few
CASRTRSSGGLTGELFF
TGTGCCAGCAGAACCCGGTCTAGCGGGGGGTTAACCGGGGAGCTGTTTTTT
>TRBD1|TRBV2|TRBJ2-5|NA
CAGRQGATQYF
TGTGCCGGAAGACAGGGAGCGACCCAGTACTTC
>NA|TRBV20-1|TRBJ2-5|few
CSAEGVETQYF
TGCAGCGCCGAGGGGGTAGAGACCCAGTACTTC
>NA|TRBV20-1|TRBJ2-7|few
CSATRANEQYF
TGCAGTGCTACCAGGGCCAACGAGCAGTACTTC
>NA|TRBV5-1|TRBJ2-1|few
CASSLVGQYNEQFF
TGCGCCAGCAGCTTGGTTGGGCAGTACAATGAGCAGTTCTTC
>NA|TRBV20-1|TRBJ2-5|few
CSAREGGGPETQYF
TGCAGTGCTAGAGAGGGGGGGGGGCCGGAGACCCAGTACTTC